This record covers a single T cell receptor (beta chain). Antigen specificity is unknown. This entry is derived from a study of shared clonotypes between healthy human individuals. As for the study in general: The study used three CD4 naive, three CD4 memory, two CD8 naive and one CD8 memory plate per donor.

The CDR3 has 19 residues. Germline V CDR1 and CDR2: SGHAT, FQNNGV. The V and J ends lost 2 bases and 0 bases, in that order; junction bases with no gene match: 11. Study observations and caveats: Several donors shared about 5% of their naive CD4 clonotypes.

Researchers partitioned CD4+ cells into CD45RA+ naive and CD45RA-negative memory subsets. Profiling relied on immunoSEQ multiplex PCR, and the TCRdb table lists in-frame clones only, not all of them. The sample yields some 650,000 clones, 97% seen once. The source of this sequence is a young woman in good health. J is TRBJ2-2 and V is TRBV11-2, with 8 bases that match TRBD1. What was sequenced was naive CD4+ T cells sorted from blood. Subset reported: CD45RA+ positively selected. The CDR3 protein is CASSLWLTGVVTNTGELFF. CDR3 in DNA: TGTGCCAGCAGCTTATGGTTGACAGGGGTCGTAACGAACACCGGGGAGCTGTTTTTT.